Listed here are 9 T cell receptor beta chains from one sample, sequenced in a study of T cell repertoires in cytomegalovirus infection. MiXCR, applied by TCRdb to the reads, yields one record per CDR3 protein. Seen here are nearly 450,000 distinct CDR3 sequences, roughly 30% observed once, and the top ten hold roughly 13%. The sequencing input was PBMCs. These receptors all stem from a human donor in good health (CMV status not recorded). Some clones in this sample may be carry-over from other donors' samples.

This chain links TRBV12-5 with TRBJ2-1; the match to TRBD2 covers 8 bases. The CDR3 runs 13 residues. With 4 bases clipped from V and 8 bases from J, the junction kept 4 bases outside the gene matches. The V gene's germline CDR1 is LGHNT and CDR2 FRNRAP. CDR3 DNA: TGTGCTAGTGGTTCCCCGGGGGGGGATGAGCAGTTCTTC. Translation gives CASGSPGGDEQFF.

The chain recombines TRBV10-2 with TRBJ2-3; the D gene is possibly TRBD1 (6 bases). Per the germline V gene, CDR1 is WSHSY and CDR2 is SAAADI. V shed 6 bases and J shed 1 base, with 11 bases lying between them. The CDR3 has 14 amino acids. The CDR3 reads CASRYRDGTDTQYF. The CDR3 nucleotides are TGCGCCAGCAGGTACAGGGATGGCACAGATACGCAGTATTTT.

The rearrangement links TRBV5-6 to TRBJ2-3, with a weak D call TRBD2 (6 bases). CDR1 SGHDT and CDR2 YYEEEE come from the germline V gene. The V gene lost 3 bases and the J gene lost 4 bases, with 9 bases spanning the gap. The CDR3 is 13 residues long. CDR3 sequence (DNA): TGTGCCAGCAGCTCCGGGAGTCCAGATACGCAGTATTTT. It specifies CASSSGSPDTQYF. Looking up the rest from reference TRBV5-6 and TRBJ2-3 gives the full variable domain: DAGVTQSPTHLIKTRGQQVTLRCSPKSGHDTVSWYQQALGQGPQFIFQYYEEEERQRGNFPDRFSGHQFPNYSSELNVNALLLGDSALYLCASSSGSPDTQYFGPGTRLTVL.

V usage is TRBV9 and J usage is TRBJ1-3, with a tentative D call TRBD1 (6 bases). Trimming took off 2 bases at V and 8 bases at J, with 11 bases between the two ends. Per the germline V gene, CDR1 is SGDLS and CDR2 is YYNGEE. The CDR3 is 13 amino acids. As DNA, the CDR3 is TGTGCCAGCAGCGTGGACAGTAGCGACACCATATATTTT. Its protein is CASSVDSSDTIYF.

Note on this clonotype: One end of the junction is discordant with germline, which a read error may explain. Written as DNA, the CDR3 is TGCGCCAGCAGTATCGGCGCCGAGCATTACTTC. Amino acid sequence: CASSIGAEHYF. The chain combines TRBV10-2 with TRBJ2-7; D gene unclear. The CDR3 runs 11 residues. The germline CDR1 and CDR2 sequences are WSHSY and SAAADI.

In this sample, this clonotype turned up many times. The genes are TRBV7-2 and TRBJ2-1, with TRBD2 identical over 14 bases. The ends lost 3 bases at V and 6 bases at J; junction bases unmatched: 7. The CDR3 consists of 17 residues. Germline CDR1 SGHTA, CDR2 FQGNSA. CDR3 sequence (DNA): TGTGCCAGCAGCTTGAACCCCGGGACTAGCGGGGGCAATGAGCAGTTCTTC. Translated: CASSLNPGTSGGNEQFF.

Only a few counts were recorded for this clonotype. The chain employs TRBV12-3 or TRBV12-4 and TRBJ1-3; D not certain. The V end lost 2 bases, the J end lost 3 bases, and 8 bases lay between the germline ends. This CDR3 is 14 amino acids long. As DNA, the CDR3 is TGTGCCAGCAGTTTATCAGGTCTTGGAAACACCATATATTTT. As protein: CASSLSGLGNTIYF.

The chain employs TRBV6-6 and TRBJ1-5; 11 bases agree with TRBD1. Germline V gene sequence: CDR1 MNHNY, CDR2 SVGAGI (reference sequence). The V and J ends lost 7 bases and 7 bases, in that order; junction bases with no gene match: 6. The CDR3 contains 14 residues. The CDR3 loop is CASKGQGVGQPQHF. The CDR3 nucleotides read TGTGCCAGCAAGGGACAGGGGGTCGGACAGCCCCAGCATTTT.

About this clonotype itself: Relative to the germline gene, one junction end is altered; a read error may explain this. This rearrangement joins TRBV19 to TRBJ2-1; D unresolved. The CDR3 has 13 amino acids. CDR1 and CDR2 from the germline V gene are LNHDA and SQIVND (reference sequence). In DNA, the CDR3 is TGTGCCAGTAGGCTTAGCTCCTACAATGAGCAGTGCTTC. It yields the protein CASRLSSYNEQCF. Together with reference TRBV19 and TRBJ2-1, the CDR3 gives the full variable domain: DGGITQSPKYLFRKEGQNVTLSCEQNLNHDAMYWYRQDPGQGLRLIYYSQIVNDFQKGDIAEGYSVSREKKESFPLTVTSAQKNPTAFYLCASRLSSYNEQCFGPGTRLTVL.